The sequence of this T cell receptor (beta chain) was determined in a study of vaccination and CD4 T cells after COVID-19. Documented treatment: approximately 11-day PBMC culture with coronavirus spike peptide pools or control peptides (ViraFEST assay). An Oncomine TCR Beta short-read assay was used to sequence the DNA from cultured CD4+ T cells. TCRdb reanalysed the PCR reads using MiXCR and keeps one entry per CDR3 protein. Here the sample spans around 17,000 distinct CDR3 sequences, 55% to 75% being singletons. Notes on this clonotype: Antigen: not known.

The V end lost 6 bases, the J end lost 0 bases, and 14 bases lay between the germline ends. CDR1 and CDR2 from the germline V gene are DFQATT and SNEGSKA (reference sequence). This CDR3 region has 14 residues. The J gene is TRBJ1-1, the V gene TRBV20-1; no reliable D call. Sample: CD4+ T cells from blood, cultured in vitro. This TCR was sampled from a human donor who had recovered from COVID-19. For the CDR3, the DNA is TGCAGTGCCCCTGGGCAGTGGGTGAACACTGAAGCTTTCTTT. It translates to CSAPGQWVNTEAFF.